Shown below are 17 T cell receptor beta chains from a single sample sequenced in a study of cytomegalovirus exposure and HLA in healthy donors. PCR used 60 Vbeta primers and 13 Jbeta primers. The data were produced by immunoSEQ multiplex PCR, yet TCRdb's version contains in-frame clones alone and is incomplete. The sample is made up of roughly 62,000 clones, and the top ten hold roughly 2.1% of it. The sequenced material came from PBMCs. All receptors come from a woman aged 18-35 years in good health and CMV-seronegative.

The chain joins TRBV6-1 to TRBJ1-6; 7 nucleotides align to TRBD1. Trimming cost V 2 bases and J 10 bases; bases outside gene matches: 8. This CDR3 region has 15 residues. The germline V gene encodes CDR1 MNHNS and CDR2 SASEGT. This CDR3 is CASSEYQGVVSPLHF. In DNA, the CDR3 is TGTGCCAGCAGTGAATATCAGGGGGTAGTATCACCCCTCCACTTT.

This chain joins TRBV5-1 and TRBJ2-1; D gene unclear. There are 16 residues in the CDR3. Germline V gene sequence: CDR1 SGHRS, CDR2 YFSETQ. The V end was cut by 0 bases, the J end by 2 bases, with 12 bases between. This CDR3 is CASSLVRATAYNEQFF. Written as DNA, the CDR3 is TGCGCCAGCAGCTTGGTAAGAGCGACGGCCTACAATGAGCAGTTCTTC.

This chain joins TRBV7-9 and TRBJ2-2; 11 bases fit TRBD2. The germline V gene encodes CDR1 SEHNR and CDR2 FQNEAQ (reference sequence). The CDR3 covers 17 residues. The ends lost 4 bases at V and 5 bases at J; junction bases unmatched: 9. The CDR3 sequence is CASSSAILAGETGELFF. The CDR3 bases are TGTGCCAGCAGCTCCGCGATACTAGCGGGAGAAACCGGGGAGCTGTTTTTT. Complete variable domain (other parts from reference TRBV7-9 and TRBJ2-2): DTGVSQNPRHKITKRGQNVTFRCDPISEHNRLYWYRQTLGQGPEFLTYFQNEAQLEKSRLLSDRFSAERPKGSFSTLEIQRTEQGDSAMYLCASSSAILAGETGELFFGEGSRLTVL.

V usage is TRBV4-2 and J usage is TRBJ1-2, with unresolved D. The CDR3 is 15 amino acids. The germline V and J ends were trimmed by 6 bases and 8 bases, with 22 bases remaining between them. Germline V gene lookup returns CDR1 LGHNA and CDR2 YNFKEQ. CDR3 protein: CASRYGRTAAGGYTF. CDR3 DNA: TGTGCCAGCAGATACGGCCGGACCGCAGCGGGGGGCTACACCTTC.

The J gene is TRBJ1-4, the V gene TRBV18; TRBD1 is a possible D gene (6 bases). CDR1 and CDR2 from the germline V gene are KGHSH and LQKENI. CDR3 length equals 15 residues. The V end was cut by 4 bases, the J end by 8 bases, with 17 bases between. Written as DNA, the CDR3 is TGTGCCAGCTCACGGGGGGGCGCGGAAAAAGAAAAACTGTTTTTT. This sequence encodes CASSRGGAEKEKLFF.

The chain employs TRBV10-1 and TRBJ2-1; 8 nucleotides align to TRBD2. The CDR3 consists of 14 residues. Losses at the gene ends were 5 bases for V and 9 bases for J; bases not matched to a gene: 9. CDR1 and CDR2 from the germline V gene are WNHNN and SYGVQD (reference sequence). The CDR3 DNA reads as TGCGCCAGCAGTTCACTAGCGGAGAGGGCTGAGCAGTTCTTC. Its protein product is CASSSLAERAEQFF.

This rearrangement joins TRBV9 to TRBJ1-4; D is undetermined. The germline V gene has CDR1 SGDLS and CDR2 YYNGEE. The V end was cut by 0 bases, the J end by 7 bases, with 4 bases between. The CDR3 contains 12 residues. The CDR3 spells CASSVGSEKLFF. The CDR3 DNA follows: TGTGCCAGCAGCGTAGGGAGTGAAAAACTGTTTTTT.

This chain links TRBV18 with TRBJ1-6; the D is unclear. The germline CDR1 and CDR2 sequences are KGHSH and LQKENI. V lost 5 bases, J lost 3 bases, and 14 bases lay in between. The CDR3 sequence is 16 residues long. The CDR3 region has the DNA TGTGCCAGCTCAATGGTGGGAGAGCTCTATAATTCACCCCTCCACTTT. Translating gives CASSMVGELYNSPLHF.

The gene calls are TRBV6-1 and TRBJ1-5, with D tentatively TRBD1 (6 bases). V was shortened by 3 bases and J by 6 bases, with 9 bases between the two germline ends. Germline V gene sequence: CDR1 MNHNS, CDR2 SASEGT. CDR3 length equals 13 residues. The DNA for the CDR3 is TGTGCCAGCAGTGAGGGGGCGGTTCAGCCCCAGCATTTT. This gives the protein CASSEGAVQPQHF.

The CDR3 DNA reads as TGTGCCAGCAGCTCACTCGACAGGACCACTGAAGCTTTCTTT. Translated: CASSSLDRTTEAFF. The rearrangement joins TRBV7-8 to TRBJ1-1, with D possibly TRBD1 on 6 matching bases. The CDR3 has 14 residues. The V end was cut by 4 bases, the J end by 4 bases, with 13 bases between. Germline values: CDR1 SGHVS, CDR2 FQNEAQ. Drawing the rest from reference TRBV7-8 and TRBJ1-1, the complete variable domain is GAGVSQSPRYKVAKRGQDVALRCDPISGHVSLFWYQQALGQGPEFLTYFQNEAQLDKSGLPSDRFFAERPEGSVSTLKIQRTQQEDSAVYLCASSSLDRTTEAFFGQGTRLTVV.

The CDR3 region is CATSQAGQGTYEQYF. The CDR3 DNA reads TGTGCCACCTCCCAGGCGGGACAGGGGACCTACGAGCAGTACTTC. This chain links TRBV19 with TRBJ2-7; TRBD1 aligns across 10 bases. J was trimmed by 2 bases and V by 10 bases; bases with no gene match: 11. Per the germline V gene, CDR1 is LNHDA and CDR2 is SQIVND (reference sequence). The CDR3 consists of 15 residues.

The rearrangement links TRBV7-9 to TRBJ1-1; weak D call: TRBD1 (5 bases). The CDR3 is 15 amino acids. Trimming pared 1 base from V and 5 bases from J, leaving 14 bases between. CDR1 is SEHNR, CDR2 FQNEAQ, per germline (reference sequence). CDR3 sequence (DNA): TGTGCCAGCAGCTTAGGGGGCGGGGAGGGAACTGAAGCTTTCTTT. This codes for CASSLGGGEGTEAFF. Filled out from reference TRBV7-9 and TRBJ1-1, the complete variable domain reads DTGVSQNPRHKITKRGQNVTFRCDPISEHNRLYWYRQTLGQGPEFLTYFQNEAQLEKSRLLSDRFSAERPKGSFSTLEIQRTEQGDSAMYLCASSLGGGEGTEAFFGQGTRLTVV.

Of note for this clone: At one end, the junction sequence differs from germline, possibly due to a read error. In nucleotides, the CDR3 is TGTGCCAGCAGTCCGGGACAGGGATGGGATAAGCAGTATTTT. Protein sequence: CASSPGQGWDKQYF. The rearrangement uses TRBV2 and TRBJ2-3; 9 bases agree with TRBD1. The CDR3 extends over 14 amino acids. Germline assignment: CDR1 SNHLY and CDR2 FYNNEI.

The J gene is TRBJ1-1, the V gene TRBV7-7; D uncertain. CDR3 size: 12 residues. Germline V gene lookup returns CDR1 SSHAT and CDR2 FNYEAQ (reference sequence). Here the CDR3 reads CASPGEQSEAFF. CDR3 nucleotides: TGTGCTAGTCCCGGGGAACAGAGCGAAGCTTTCTTT.

The chain joins TRBV9 to TRBJ1-1; tentative D call: TRBD1 (6 bases). The germline CDR1 and CDR2 sequences are SGDLS and YYNGEE. CDR3 size: 14 residues. The germline V and J ends were trimmed by 1 base and 4 bases, with 11 bases remaining between them. CDR3 amino acids: CASSVQGQSTEAFF. In DNA, the CDR3 is TGTGCCAGCAGCGTACAGGGGCAAAGCACTGAAGCTTTCTTT. The whole variable domain, remainder taken from reference TRBV9 and TRBJ1-1, is DSGVTQTPKHLITATGQRVTLRCSPRSGDLSVYWYQQSLDQGLQFLIQYYNGEERAKGNILERFSAQQFPDLHSELNLSSLELGDSALYFCASSVQGQSTEAFFGQGTRLTVV.

The J gene is TRBJ2-2, the V gene TRBV2, with 7 bases matching TRBD2. V was clipped by 7 bases and J by 8 bases; unmatched bases: 13. Germline-derived CDR1 and CDR2 are SNHLY and FYNNEI. The CDR3 length is 15 residues. The CDR3 loop reads CASTLEAGAGGELFF. The CDR3 DNA follows: TGTGCCAGCACCTTGGAGGCGGGAGCTGGGGGGGAGCTGTTTTTT.

CDR3: CASSLQQPGDTEAFF. Written as DNA, the CDR3 is TGTGCCAGCAGCTTACAACAGCCGGGGGACACTGAAGCTTTCTTT. The chain links TRBV7-9 to TRBJ1-1, with D perhaps TRBD1 (5 bases). The germline gives CDR1 SEHNR, CDR2 FQNEAQ (reference sequence). The CDR3 length is 15 residues. V was cut by 2 bases and J by 3 bases, with 13 bases left in between.